This TCR beta chain was sequenced in a study of T cells expressing NK-cell markers. UMIs were included in TCR beta cDNA generated by 5'RACE template switching. TCRdb processed the 5' RACE reads again and assigns one entry to each CDR3 protein, with no DNA. This sample's clone table lists more than 120,000 distinct CDR3 sequences. Broader study findings: About six donors showed dominant NKG2C+ clonotypes comprising about 1.0-7.5% of their CD8+ T cells. Leadership of the CD3+CD56-NKG2C+ fraction also belonged to these clonotypes in a handful of donors.

A remark on this clonotype: Antigen: not known.

The CDR3 contains 17 residues. Germline CDR1 is MGHRA and CDR2 is YSYEKL. This chain uses TRBV4-1 with TRBJ2-1. Sequencing was carried out using blood T cells: a sorted CD56 or NKG2C T cell subset, CD4+ or CD8+ T cells, or bulk PBMC T cells (not recorded which). The TCR sequence derives from a man between 18 and 35 years old in good health. This CDR3 reads CASSQDGATSSYNEQFF.